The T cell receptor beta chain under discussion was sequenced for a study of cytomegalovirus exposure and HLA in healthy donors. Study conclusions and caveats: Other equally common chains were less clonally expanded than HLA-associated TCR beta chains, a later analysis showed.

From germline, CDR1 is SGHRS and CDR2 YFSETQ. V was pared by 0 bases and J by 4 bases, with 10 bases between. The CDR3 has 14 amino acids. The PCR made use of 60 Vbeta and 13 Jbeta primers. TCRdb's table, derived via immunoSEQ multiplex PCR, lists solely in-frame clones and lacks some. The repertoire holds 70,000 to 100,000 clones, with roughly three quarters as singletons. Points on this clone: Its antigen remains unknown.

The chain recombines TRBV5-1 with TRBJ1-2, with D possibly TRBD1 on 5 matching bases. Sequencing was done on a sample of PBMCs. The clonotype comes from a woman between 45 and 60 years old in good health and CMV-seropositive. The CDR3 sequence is CASSLERGGYGYTF. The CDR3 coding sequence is TGCGCCAGCAGCTTGGAGCGGGGGGGCTATGGCTACACCTTC. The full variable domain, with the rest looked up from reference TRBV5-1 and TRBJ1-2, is KAGVTQTPRYLIKTRGQQVTLSCSPISGHRSVSWYQQTPGQGLQFLFEYFSETQRNKGNFPGRFSGRQFSNSRSEMNVSTLELGDSALYLCASSLERGGYGYTFGSGTRLTVV.